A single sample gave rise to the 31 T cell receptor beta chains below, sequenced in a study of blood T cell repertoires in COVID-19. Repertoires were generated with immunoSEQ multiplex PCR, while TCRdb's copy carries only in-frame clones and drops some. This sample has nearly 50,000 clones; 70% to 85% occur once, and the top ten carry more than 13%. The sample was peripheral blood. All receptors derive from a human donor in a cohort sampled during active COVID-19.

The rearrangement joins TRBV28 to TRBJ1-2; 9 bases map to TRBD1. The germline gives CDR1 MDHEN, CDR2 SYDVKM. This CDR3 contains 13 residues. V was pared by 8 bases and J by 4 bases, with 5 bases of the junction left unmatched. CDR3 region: CASGGTGRYGYTF. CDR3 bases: TGTGCCAGCGGGGGGACAGGGCGCTATGGCTACACCTTC.

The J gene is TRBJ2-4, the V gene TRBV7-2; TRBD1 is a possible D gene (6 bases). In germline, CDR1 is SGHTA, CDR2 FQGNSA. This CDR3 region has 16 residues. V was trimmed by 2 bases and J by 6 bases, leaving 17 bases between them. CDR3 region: CASSLLKGGGVNIQYF. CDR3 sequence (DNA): TGTGCCAGCAGCTTATTAAAGGGTGGGGGCGTAAACATTCAGTACTTC. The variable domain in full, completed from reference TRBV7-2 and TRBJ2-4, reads GAGVSQSPSNKVTEKGKDVELRCDPISGHTALYWYRQSLGQGLEFLIYFQGNSAPDKSGLPSDRFSAERTGGSVSTLTIQRTQQEDSAVYLCASSLLKGGGVNIQYFGAGTRLSVL.

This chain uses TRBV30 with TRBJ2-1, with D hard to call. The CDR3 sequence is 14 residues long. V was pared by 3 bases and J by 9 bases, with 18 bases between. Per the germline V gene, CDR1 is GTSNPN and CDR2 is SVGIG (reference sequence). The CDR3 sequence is CAWRSVSARFEQFF. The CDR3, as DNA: TGTGCCTGGAGAAGCGTGTCGGCGCGTTTTGAGCAGTTCTTC.

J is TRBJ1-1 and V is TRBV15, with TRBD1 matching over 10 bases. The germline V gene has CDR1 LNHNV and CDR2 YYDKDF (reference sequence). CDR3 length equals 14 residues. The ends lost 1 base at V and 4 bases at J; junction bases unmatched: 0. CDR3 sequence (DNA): TGTGCCACCAGCAGAGGGACAGGGGGCACTGAAGCTTTCTTT. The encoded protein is CATSRGTGGTEAFF.

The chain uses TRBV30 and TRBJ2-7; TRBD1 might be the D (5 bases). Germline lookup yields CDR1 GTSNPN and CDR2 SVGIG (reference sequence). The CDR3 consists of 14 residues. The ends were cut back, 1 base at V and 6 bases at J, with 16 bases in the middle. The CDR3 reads CAWSAWQGMGEQYF. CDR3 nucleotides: TGTGCCTGGAGTGCGTGGCAGGGCATGGGCGAGCAGTACTTC.

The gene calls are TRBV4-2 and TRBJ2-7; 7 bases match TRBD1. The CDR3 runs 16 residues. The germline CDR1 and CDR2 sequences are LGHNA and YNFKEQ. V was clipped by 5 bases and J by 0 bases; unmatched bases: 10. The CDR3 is CASSVTGQSASYEQYF. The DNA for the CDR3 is TGTGCCAGCAGCGTAACGGGACAGTCAGCCTCCTACGAGCAGTACTTC.

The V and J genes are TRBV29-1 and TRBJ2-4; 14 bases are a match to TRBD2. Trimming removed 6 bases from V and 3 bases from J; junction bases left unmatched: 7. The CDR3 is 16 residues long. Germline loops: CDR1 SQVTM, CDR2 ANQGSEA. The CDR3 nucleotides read TGCAGCGTGTATGGACTAGCGGGGGGCTTCAAAAACATTCAGTACTTC. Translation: CSVYGLAGGFKNIQYF.

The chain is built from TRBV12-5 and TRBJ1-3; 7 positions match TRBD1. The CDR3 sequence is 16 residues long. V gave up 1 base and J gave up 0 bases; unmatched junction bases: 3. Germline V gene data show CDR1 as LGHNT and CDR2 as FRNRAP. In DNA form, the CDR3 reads TGTGCTAGTGGTTTGGCAGGGGGGAACTCTGGAAACACCATATATTTT. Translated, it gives CASGLAGGNSGNTIYF. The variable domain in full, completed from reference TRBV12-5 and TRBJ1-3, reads DARVTQTPRHKVTEMGQEVTMRCQPILGHNTVFWYRQTMMQGLELLAYFRNRAPLDDSGMPKDRFSAEMPDATLATLKIQPSEPRDSAVYFCASGLAGGNSGNTIYFGEGSWLTVV.

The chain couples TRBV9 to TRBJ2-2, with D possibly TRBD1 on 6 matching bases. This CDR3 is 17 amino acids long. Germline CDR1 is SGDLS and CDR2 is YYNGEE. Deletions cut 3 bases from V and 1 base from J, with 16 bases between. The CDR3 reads CASSDSRDNRNTGELFF. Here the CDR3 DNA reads TGTGCCAGCAGCGACTCCCGGGACAACCGGAACACCGGGGAGCTGTTTTTT.

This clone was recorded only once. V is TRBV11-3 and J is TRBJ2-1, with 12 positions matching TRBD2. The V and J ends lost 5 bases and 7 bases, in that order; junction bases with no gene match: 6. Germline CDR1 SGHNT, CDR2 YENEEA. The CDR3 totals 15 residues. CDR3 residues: CASSLAGGPRNEQFF. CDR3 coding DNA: TGTGCCAGCAGCCTAGCGGGAGGGCCTAGGAATGAGCAGTTCTTC. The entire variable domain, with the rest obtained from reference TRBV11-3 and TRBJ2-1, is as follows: EAGVVQSPRYKIIEKKQPVAFWCNPISGHNTLYWYLQNLGQGPELLIRYENEEAVDDSQLPKDRFSAERLKGVDSTLKIQPAELGDSAVYLCASSLAGGPRNEQFFGPGTRLTVL.

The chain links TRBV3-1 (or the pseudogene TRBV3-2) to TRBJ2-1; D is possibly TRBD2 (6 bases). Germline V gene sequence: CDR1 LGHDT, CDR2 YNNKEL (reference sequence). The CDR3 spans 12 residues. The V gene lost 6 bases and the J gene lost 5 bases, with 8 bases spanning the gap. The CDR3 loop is CASSRTNNEQFF. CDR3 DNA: TGTGCCAGCAGTCGGACTAACAATGAGCAGTTCTTC.

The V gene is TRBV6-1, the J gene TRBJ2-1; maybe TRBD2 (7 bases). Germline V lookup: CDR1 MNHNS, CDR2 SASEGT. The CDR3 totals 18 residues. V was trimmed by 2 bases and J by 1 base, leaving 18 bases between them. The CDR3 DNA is TGTGCCAGCAGTGAACGGATCGGGGGGCCGTTATCCTACAATGAGCAGTTCTTC. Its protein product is CASSERIGGPLSYNEQFF.

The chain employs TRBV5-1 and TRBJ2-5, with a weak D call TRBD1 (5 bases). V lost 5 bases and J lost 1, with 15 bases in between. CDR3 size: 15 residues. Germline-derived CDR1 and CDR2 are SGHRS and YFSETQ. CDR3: CASSSGHPSQETQYF. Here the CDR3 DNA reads TGCGCCAGCAGTTCTGGACATCCTAGCCAAGAGACCCAGTACTTC.

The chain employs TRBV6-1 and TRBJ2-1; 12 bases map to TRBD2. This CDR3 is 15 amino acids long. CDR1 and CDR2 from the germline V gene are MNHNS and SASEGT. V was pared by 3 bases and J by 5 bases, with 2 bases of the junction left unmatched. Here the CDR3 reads CASSDLAGGHNEQFF. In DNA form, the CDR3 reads TGTGCCAGCAGTGACCTAGCGGGGGGGCACAATGAGCAGTTCTTC.

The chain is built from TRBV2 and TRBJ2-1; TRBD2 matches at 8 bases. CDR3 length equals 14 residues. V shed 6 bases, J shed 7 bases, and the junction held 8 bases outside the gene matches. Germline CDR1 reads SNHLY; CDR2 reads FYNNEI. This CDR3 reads CASSAIGTSNEQFF. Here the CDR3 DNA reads TGTGCCAGCAGCGCAATCGGGACTAGTAATGAGCAGTTCTTC.

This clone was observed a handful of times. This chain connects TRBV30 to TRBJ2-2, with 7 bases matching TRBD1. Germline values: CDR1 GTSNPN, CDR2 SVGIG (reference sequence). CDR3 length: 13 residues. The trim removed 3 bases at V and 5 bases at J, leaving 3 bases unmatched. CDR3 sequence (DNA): TGTGCCTGGAGCCAGGGGGATACCGGGGAGCTGTTTTTT. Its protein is CAWSQGDTGELFF.

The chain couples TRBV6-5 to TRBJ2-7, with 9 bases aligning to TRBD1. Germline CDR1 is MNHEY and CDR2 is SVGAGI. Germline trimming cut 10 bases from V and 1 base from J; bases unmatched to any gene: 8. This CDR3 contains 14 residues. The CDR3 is CATRDRAYSYEQYF. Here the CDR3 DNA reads TGTGCCACCCGGGACAGGGCTTATTCCTACGAGCAGTACTTC.

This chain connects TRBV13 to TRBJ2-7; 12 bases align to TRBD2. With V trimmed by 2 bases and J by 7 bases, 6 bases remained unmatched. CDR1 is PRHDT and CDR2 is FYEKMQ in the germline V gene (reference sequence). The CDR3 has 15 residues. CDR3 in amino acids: CASSLPTSGSREQYF. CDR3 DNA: TGTGCCAGCAGCTTACCGACTAGCGGGAGCCGGGAGCAGTACTTC. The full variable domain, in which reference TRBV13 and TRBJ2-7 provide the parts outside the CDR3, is AAGVIQSPRHLIKEKRETATLKCYPIPRHDTVYWYQQGPGQDPQFLISFYEKMQSDKGSIPDRFSAQQFSDYHSELNMSSLELGDSALYFCASSLPTSGSREQYFGPGTRLTVT.

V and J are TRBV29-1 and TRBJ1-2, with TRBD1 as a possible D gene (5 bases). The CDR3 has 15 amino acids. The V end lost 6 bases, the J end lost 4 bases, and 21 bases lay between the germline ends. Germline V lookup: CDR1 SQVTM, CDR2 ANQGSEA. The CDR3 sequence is CSVVAWARGSYGYTF. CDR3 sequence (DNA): TGCAGCGTCGTGGCCTGGGCCCGGGGGTCCTATGGCTACACCTTC.

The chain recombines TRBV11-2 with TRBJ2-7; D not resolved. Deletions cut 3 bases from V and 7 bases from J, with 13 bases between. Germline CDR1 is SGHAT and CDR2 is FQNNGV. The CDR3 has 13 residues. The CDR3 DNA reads TGTGCCAGCAGCTTCAACTACTTAGGAGAGCAGTACTTC. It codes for CASSFNYLGEQYF.

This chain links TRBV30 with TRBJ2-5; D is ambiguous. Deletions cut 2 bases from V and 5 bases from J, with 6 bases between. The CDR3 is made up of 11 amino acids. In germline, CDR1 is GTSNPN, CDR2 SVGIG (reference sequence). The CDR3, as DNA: TGTGCCTGGAGTCCGGGTGAGACCCAGTACTTC. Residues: CAWSPGETQYF.

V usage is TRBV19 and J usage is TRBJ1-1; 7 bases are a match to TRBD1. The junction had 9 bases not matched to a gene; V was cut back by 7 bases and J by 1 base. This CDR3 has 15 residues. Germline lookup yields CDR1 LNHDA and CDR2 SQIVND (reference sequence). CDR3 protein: CASTTGDSKNTEAFF. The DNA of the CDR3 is TGTGCCAGTACCACAGGGGATTCGAAGAACACTGAAGCTTTCTTT.

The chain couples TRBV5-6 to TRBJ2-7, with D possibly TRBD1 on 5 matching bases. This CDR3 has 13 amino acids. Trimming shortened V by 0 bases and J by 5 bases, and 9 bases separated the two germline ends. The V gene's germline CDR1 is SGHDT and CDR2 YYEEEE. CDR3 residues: CASSLEGSHEQYF. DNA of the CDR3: TGTGCCAGCAGCTTGGAGGGGTCCCACGAGCAGTACTTC.

The CDR3 nucleotides read TGTGCCAGCAGCTCGCAGGTGGAAAAACTGTTTTTT. This gives the protein CASSSQVEKLFF. The rearrangement links TRBV7-9 to TRBJ1-4; D unresolved. Germline V gives CDR1 SEHNR, CDR2 FQNEAQ (reference sequence). This CDR3 is built from 12 residues. Trimming took 4 bases from V and 8 from J, leaving 8 bases between them.

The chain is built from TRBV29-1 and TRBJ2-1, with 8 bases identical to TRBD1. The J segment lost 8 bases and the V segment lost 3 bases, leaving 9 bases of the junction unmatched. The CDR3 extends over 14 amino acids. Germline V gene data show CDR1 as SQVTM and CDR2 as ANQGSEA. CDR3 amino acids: CSVDQGALYDEQFF. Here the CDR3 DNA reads TGCAGCGTTGATCAGGGGGCTCTGTACGATGAGCAGTTCTTC.

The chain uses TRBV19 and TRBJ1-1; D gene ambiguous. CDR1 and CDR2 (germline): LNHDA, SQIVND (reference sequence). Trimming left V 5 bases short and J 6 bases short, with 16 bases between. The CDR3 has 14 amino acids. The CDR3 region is CASSAQSFGAEAFF. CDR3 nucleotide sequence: TGTGCCAGTAGTGCTCAATCATTTGGAGCTGAAGCTTTCTTT.

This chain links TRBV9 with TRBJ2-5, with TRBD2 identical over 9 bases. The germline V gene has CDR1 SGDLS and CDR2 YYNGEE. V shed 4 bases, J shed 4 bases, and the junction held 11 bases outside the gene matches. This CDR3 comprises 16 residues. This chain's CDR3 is CASSNLPLAGLETQYF. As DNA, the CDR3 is TGTGCCAGCAGCAACCTCCCCCTAGCGGGGTTAGAGACCCAGTACTTC.

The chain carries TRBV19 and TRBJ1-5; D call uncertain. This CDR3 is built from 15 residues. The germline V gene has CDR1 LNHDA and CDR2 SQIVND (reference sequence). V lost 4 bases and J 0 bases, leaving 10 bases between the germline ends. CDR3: CASSRAGDSNQPQHF. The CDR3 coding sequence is TGTGCCAGTAGTAGGGCAGGCGATAGCAATCAGCCCCAGCATTTT.

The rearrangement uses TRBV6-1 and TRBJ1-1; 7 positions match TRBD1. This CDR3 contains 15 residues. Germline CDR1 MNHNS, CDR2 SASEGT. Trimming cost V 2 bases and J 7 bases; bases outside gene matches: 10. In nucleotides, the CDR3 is TGTGCCAGCAGTGAAAGGAGACAGGGCTTAGGTGAAGCTTTCTTT. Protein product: CASSERRQGLGEAFF.

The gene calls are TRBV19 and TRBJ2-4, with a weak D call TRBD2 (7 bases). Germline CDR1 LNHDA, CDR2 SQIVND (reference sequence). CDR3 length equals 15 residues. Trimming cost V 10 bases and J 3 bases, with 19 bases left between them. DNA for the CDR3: TGTGCCACTAAGGGGGGGGTGTGGGGCAAAAACATTCAGTACTTC. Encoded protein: CATKGGVWGKNIQYF.

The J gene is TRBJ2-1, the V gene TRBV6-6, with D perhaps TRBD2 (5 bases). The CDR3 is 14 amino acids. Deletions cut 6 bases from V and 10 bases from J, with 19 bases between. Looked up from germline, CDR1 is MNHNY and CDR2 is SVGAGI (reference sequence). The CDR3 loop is CASSQDGVGREQFF. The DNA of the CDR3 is TGTGCCAGCAGCCAAGACGGTGTGGGGAGAGAGCAGTTCTTC.